Described below is a single T cell receptor beta chain sequence and its context. The data were obtained in a study of CD8+ T cells in alopecia areata. RNA extraction and reverse transcription yielded cDNA as sequencing template. TCRdb's copy holds only in-frame clones and misses some; the assay was immunoSEQ multiplex PCR. The repertoire consists of 55,000 to 70,000 clones, with approximately 43% occurring once and the leading ten covering about a sixth. The CDR3 has 15 residues. V lost 2 bases to trimming and J lost 2 bases, with 10 bases between them. Germline V gene data show CDR1 as MGHDK and CDR2 as SYGVNS.

The sequences come from CD8+ T cells sorted from blood, collected at week 0. The sequence came from a human donor with alopecia areata. The V call is TRBV25-1, the J call TRBJ2-1; D might be TRBD2 (6 bases). The CDR3 loop is CASSEVEGPYNEQFF. CDR3 sequence (DNA): TGTGCCAGCAGTGAAGTGGAGGGTCCCTACAATGAGCAGTTCTTC.